This T cell receptor beta chain was recovered during a study of blood T cell repertoires in COVID-19. Study in general: Acute and convalescent COVID-19 samples came from the United States, Italy and Spain. PBMCs, B-cell-depleted T cells, or T cells provided the cDNA or gDNA that made up the material.

Authors' methods: Amplifying reference gene primers gave estimates of nucleated cell counts. Sequenced by immunoSEQ multiplex PCR; TCRdb stores in-frame clones only, minus some. The V and J calls and clone size are taken from that table; D and trimming were inferred from the DNA. The data show fewer than 100,000 clones, roughly 91% seen once. Sequencing was done on a sample of peripheral blood. This sequence was found in a woman aged 80 or over with acute or convalescent COVID-19.

The CDR3 protein is CASSKGEDSGGWYNEQFF. The CDR3 region has the DNA TGTGCCAGCAGCAAAGGGGAAGACAGCGGGGGTTGGTACAATGAGCAGTTCTTC. V and J are TRBV21-1 and TRBJ2-1; TRBD2, the D gene given by the table, was not confirmed from the DNA. TRBV21-1 is recorded as a pseudogene. This CDR3 spans 18 amino acids.